What follows are 15 T cell receptor beta chains derived from one specimen sequenced in a study of cytomegalovirus exposure and HLA in healthy donors. The PCR used 60 Vbeta and 13 Jbeta primers. Profiled with immunoSEQ multiplex PCR; TCRdb holds only in-frame clones, not every one. The sample records some 130,000 clones, around 78% being singletons. Material: PBMCs. Receptor source: a woman in her thirties in good health and CMV-seropositive.

J is TRBJ2-7 and V is TRBV4-2; 9 bases fit TRBD1. Germline V lookup: CDR1 LGHNA, CDR2 YNFKEQ. The CDR3 contains 15 residues. The V and J ends lost 0 bases and 5 bases, in that order; junction bases with no gene match: 5. In DNA, the CDR3 is TGTGCCAGCAGCCAAGAGGGGACAGGGTTCAACGAGCAGTACTTC. Amino acid sequence: CASSQEGTGFNEQYF.

This clone was counted only a few times. The genes are TRBV7-9 and TRBJ1-2; 10 bases line up with TRBD1. The CDR3 covers 17 residues. The germline CDR1 and CDR2 sequences are SEHNR and FQNEAQ (reference sequence). The junction had 13 bases not matched to a gene; V was cut back by 5 bases and J by 4 bases. The DNA for the CDR3 is TGTGCCAGCAGCCCCTTCAGGGACAGGGGTTCTTCCTATGGCTACACCTTC. Its protein is CASSPFRDRGSSYGYTF.

The chain carries TRBV5-6 and TRBJ2-7, with D unresolved. CDR1 is SGHDT and CDR2 is YYEEEE in the germline V gene. The ends were cut back, 1 base at V and 6 bases at J, with 2 bases in the middle. The CDR3 is made up of 10 amino acids. The CDR3 loop is CASSLLEQYF. CDR3 sequence (DNA): TGTGCCAGCAGCTTGCTCGAGCAGTACTTC.

This clone was seen only a few times. V and J are TRBV2 and TRBJ2-3; 12 nucleotides match TRBD2. J was trimmed by 5 bases and V by 5 bases; bases with no gene match: 5. The CDR3 contains 15 residues. The germline V gene has CDR1 SNHLY and CDR2 FYNNEI. CDR3 residues: CASSLASGGEDTQYF. The CDR3 DNA follows: TGTGCCAGCAGTTTAGCTAGCGGGGGGGAAGATACGCAGTATTTT.

This clone was detected once. The rearrangement links TRBV9 to TRBJ2-7, with 11 bases matching TRBD1. With 5 bases clipped from V and 3 bases from J, the junction kept 7 bases outside the gene matches. There are 15 residues in the CDR3. Germline V lookup: CDR1 SGDLS, CDR2 YYNGEE. CDR3 coding DNA: TGTGCCAGCAGTTTTTCCGGGACAGGGGGCTACGAGCAGTACTTC. Translated, it gives CASSFSGTGGYEQYF.

The chain recombines TRBV19 with TRBJ1-1; tentative D call: TRBD1 (5 bases). V was pared by 6 bases and J by 5 bases, with 19 bases between. The CDR3 loop spans 15 amino acids. CDR1 is LNHDA and CDR2 is SQIVND in the germline V gene (reference sequence). The CDR3 loop is CASSPPPGGGTEAFF. DNA for the CDR3: TGTGCCAGTAGCCCACCTCCGGGGGGAGGTACTGAAGCTTTCTTT.

This clone was recorded once. The chain links TRBV5-1 to TRBJ1-6; D may be TRBD1 (5 bases). The length of the CDR3 is 16 residues. V lost 4 bases and J 2 bases, leaving 13 bases between the germline ends. CDR1 and CDR2 from the germline V gene are SGHRS and YFSETQ. The CDR3 DNA sequence: TGCGCCAGCAGCCTACGACAGAGTACCTATAATTCACCCCTCCACTTT. Translated: CASSLRQSTYNSPLHF.

The chain couples TRBV28 to TRBJ2-2; TRBD2 aligns across 14 bases. This CDR3 spans 18 amino acids. Germline V gene sequence: CDR1 MDHEN, CDR2 SYDVKM. V shed 2 bases, J shed 1 base, and the junction held 3 bases outside the gene matches. CDR3 in DNA: TGTGCCAGCAGTTTAGCGGGACTAGCGGGGGAGAACACCGGGGAGCTGTTTTTT. Its translation: CASSLAGLAGENTGELFF.

The chain links TRBV10-3 to TRBJ2-7; D not certain. The CDR3 has 12 amino acids. Germline assignment: CDR1 ENHRY and CDR2 SYGVKD. V lost 3 bases and J lost 3, with 6 bases in between. The CDR3 spells CAISESVYEQYF. DNA of the CDR3: TGTGCCATCAGTGAATCGGTCTACGAGCAGTACTTC.

The chain joins TRBV6-1 to TRBJ1-4, with D unresolved. V was shortened by 5 bases and J by 8 bases, with 15 bases between the two germline ends. CDR1 and CDR2 from the germline V gene are MNHNS and SASEGT. This CDR3 is built from 14 residues. The chain's CDR3 is CASSFWEGGEKLFF. CDR3 nucleotide sequence: TGTGCCAGCAGTTTCTGGGAAGGAGGGGAAAAACTGTTTTTT.

This sequence joins TRBV2 and TRBJ2-5; D might be TRBD2 (5 bases). The J call is uncertain, as TRBJ2-7 better fits the DNA end. Germline V gene lookup returns CDR1 SNHLY and CDR2 FYNNEI. The CDR3 extends over 12 amino acids. Here the CDR3 DNA reads TGTGCCAGCATGGAGGTCTCCTACGAGCAGTACTTC. Encoded protein: CASMEVSYEQYF.

This rearrangement joins TRBV30 to TRBJ2-2, with TRBD2 identical over 8 bases. Germline-derived CDR1 and CDR2 are GTSNPN and SVGIG (reference sequence). V shed 4 bases and J 0 bases; nucleotides not matched to a gene: 1. CDR3 length: 14 residues. The CDR3 DNA reads TGTGCCTGGACAGCGGGGGCGAACACCGGGGAGCTGTTTTTT. Residues: CAWTAGANTGELFF.

This chain uses TRBV7-2 with TRBJ1-1, with 11 bases that match TRBD1. The V gene's germline CDR1 is SGHTA and CDR2 FQGNSA. This CDR3 contains 15 residues. J lost 8 bases, V lost 1 base, and 6 bases had no gene match. In DNA form, the CDR3 reads TGTGCCAGCAGCTTAGGGACAGGGGGCGGGGAAGAAGCTTTCTTT. It yields the protein CASSLGTGGGEEAFF.

The chain uses TRBV5-6 and TRBJ2-3, with D possibly being TRBD1 (5 bases). The CDR3 extends over 16 amino acids. Germline V CDR1 and CDR2: SGHDT, YYEEEE. V was shortened by 1 base and J by 4 bases, with 16 bases between the two germline ends. The CDR3 nucleotides are TGTGCCAGCAGCTTGCCTCAGGGTAGAAGGTCAGATACGCAGTATTTT. It is translated as CASSLPQGRRSDTQYF.

This chain uses TRBV10-3 with TRBJ2-3; D may be TRBD1 (6 bases). This CDR3 comprises 14 residues. CDR1 and CDR2 from the germline V gene are ENHRY and SYGVKD. V gave up 3 bases and J gave up 6 bases, with 13 bases separating them. CDR3 protein: CAISETTGGDTQYF. CDR3 nucleotide sequence: TGTGCCATCAGTGAAACGACTGGGGGCGATACGCAGTATTTT.